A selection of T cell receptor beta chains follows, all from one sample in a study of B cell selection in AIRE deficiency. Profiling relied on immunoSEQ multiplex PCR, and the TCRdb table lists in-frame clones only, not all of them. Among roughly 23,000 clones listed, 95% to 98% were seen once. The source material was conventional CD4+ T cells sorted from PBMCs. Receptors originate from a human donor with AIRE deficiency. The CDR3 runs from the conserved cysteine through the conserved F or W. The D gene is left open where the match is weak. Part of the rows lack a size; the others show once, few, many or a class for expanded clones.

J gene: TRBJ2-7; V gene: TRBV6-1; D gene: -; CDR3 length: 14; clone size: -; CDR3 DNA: TGTGCCACCTACTCGGAGCCAGGCGTAGGGGAGCAGTACTTC; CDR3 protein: CATYSEPGVGEQYF
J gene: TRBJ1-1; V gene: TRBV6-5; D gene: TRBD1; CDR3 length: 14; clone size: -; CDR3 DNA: TGTGCCAGCAGTTCGACAGGGGTGAACACTGAAGCTTTCTTT; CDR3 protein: CASSSTGVNTEAFF
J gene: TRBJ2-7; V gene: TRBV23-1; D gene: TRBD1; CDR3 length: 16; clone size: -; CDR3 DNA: TGCGCCAGCAGTCAATGTGGGGACAGGGGGCAGTACGAGCAGTACTTC; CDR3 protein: CASSQCGDRGQYEQYF
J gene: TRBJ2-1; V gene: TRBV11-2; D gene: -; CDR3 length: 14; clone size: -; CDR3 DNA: TGTGCCAGCAGCTTCGGCCTAACCAACAATGAGCAGTTCTTC; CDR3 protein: CASSFGLTNNEQFF
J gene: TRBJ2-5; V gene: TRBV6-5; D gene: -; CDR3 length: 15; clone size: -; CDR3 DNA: TGTGCCAGCAGTTACTCAGGGCATACCCAAGAGACCCAGTACTTC; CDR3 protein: CASSYSGHTQETQYF
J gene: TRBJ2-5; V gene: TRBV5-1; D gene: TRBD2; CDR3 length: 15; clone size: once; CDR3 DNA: TGCGCCAGCGGCACTAGCCCGGGGGGGGCCGAGACCCAGTACTTC; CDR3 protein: CASGTSPGGAETQYF
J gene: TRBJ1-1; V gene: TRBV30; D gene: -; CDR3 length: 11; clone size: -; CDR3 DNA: TGTGCCTGGAGTTTTTCTATTGAGCCTTTCTTT; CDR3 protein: CAWSFSIEPFF
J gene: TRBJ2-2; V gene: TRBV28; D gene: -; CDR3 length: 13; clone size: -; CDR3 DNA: TGTGCCAGCGGGACTTCGAACACCGGGGAGCTGTTTTTT; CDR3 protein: CASGTSNTGELFF
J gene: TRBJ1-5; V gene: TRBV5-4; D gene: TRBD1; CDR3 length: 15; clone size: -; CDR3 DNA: TGTGCCAGCAGTGTACAGGGGTTTGGCAATCAGCCCCAGCATTTT; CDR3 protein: CASSVQGFGNQPQHF
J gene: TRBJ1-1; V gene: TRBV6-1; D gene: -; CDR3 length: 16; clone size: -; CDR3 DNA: TGTGCCAGCAGTGAAATGCCTGGGACGGTGAACACTGAAGCTTTCTTT; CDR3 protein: CASSEMPGTVNTEAFF
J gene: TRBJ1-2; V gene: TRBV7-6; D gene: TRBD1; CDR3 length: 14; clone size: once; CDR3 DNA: TGTGCCAGCAGCCGAGGGACAGCCAACTATGGCTACACCTTC; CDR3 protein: CASSRGTANYGYTF
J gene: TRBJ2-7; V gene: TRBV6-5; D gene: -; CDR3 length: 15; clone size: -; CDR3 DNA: TGTGCCAGCAGTTACCCCGGACAGACTACCTACGAGCAGTACTTC; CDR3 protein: CASSYPGQTTYEQYF
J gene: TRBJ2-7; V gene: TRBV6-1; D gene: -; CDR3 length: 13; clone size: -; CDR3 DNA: TGTGCCAGCAGTCACCAGGGGAGCTACGAGCAGTACTTC; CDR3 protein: CASSHQGSYEQYF
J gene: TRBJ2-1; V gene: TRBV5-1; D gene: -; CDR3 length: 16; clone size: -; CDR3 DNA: TGCGCCAGCAGCTTCTACCGGGACCAGTTAGACAATGAGCAGTTCTTC; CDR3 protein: CASSFYRDQLDNEQFF
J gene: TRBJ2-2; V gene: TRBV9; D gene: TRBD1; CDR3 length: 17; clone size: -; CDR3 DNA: TGTGCCAGCAGCGTGGCCCCGGGACAGAAGAACACCGGGGAGCTGTTTTTT; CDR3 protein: CASSVAPGQKNTGELFF
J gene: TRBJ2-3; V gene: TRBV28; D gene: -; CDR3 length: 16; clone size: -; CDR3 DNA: TGTGCCAGCAGTTCCCCCGGCGGACTGGGGACAGATACGCAGTATTTT; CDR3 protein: CASSSPGGLGTDTQYF
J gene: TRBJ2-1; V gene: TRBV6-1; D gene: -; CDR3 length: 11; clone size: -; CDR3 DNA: TGTGCCAGCAACTTGGACTGGGTAATGGTCTTC; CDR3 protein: CASNLDWVMVF
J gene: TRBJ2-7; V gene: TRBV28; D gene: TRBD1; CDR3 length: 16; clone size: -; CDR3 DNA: TGTGCCAGCAGTTTATGGGGACAGGGAGGGCCCTACGAGCAGTACTTC; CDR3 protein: CASSLWGQGGPYEQYF
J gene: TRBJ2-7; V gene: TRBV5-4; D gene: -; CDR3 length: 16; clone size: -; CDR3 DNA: TGTGCCAGCAGCTTCTTAACAGCTTCAAGCTCCTACGAGCAGTACTTC; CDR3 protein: CASSFLTASSSYEQYF
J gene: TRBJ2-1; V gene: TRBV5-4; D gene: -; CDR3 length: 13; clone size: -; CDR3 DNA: TGTGCCAGCAGCATCGCGGGTATAGGAGAGCAGTTCTTC; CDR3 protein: CASSIAGIGEQFF